This passage covers 7 T cell receptor beta chains from one sample sequenced in a study of shared clonotypes between healthy human individuals. Sequenced by immunoSEQ multiplex PCR; TCRdb stores in-frame clones only, minus some. This sample has about 580,000 clones, with roughly 98% found just once. CD45RO negativity and positive selection for CCR7 defined naive CD8 cells, a population that excluded terminally differentiated effector memory CD45RA+ cells. Sequenced input: naive CD8+ T cells sorted from blood. The receptor set was obtained from a man aged 25 to 40 in good health.

The rearrangement joins TRBV10-3 to TRBJ2-7; 8 bases are shared with TRBD1. The trim removed 2 bases at V and 5 bases at J, leaving 14 bases unmatched. The length of the CDR3 is 17 residues. Germline V gene sequence: CDR1 ENHRY, CDR2 SYGVKD. The CDR3 reads CAISETSGGVYPHEQYF. CDR3 DNA sequence: TGTGCCATCAGTGAGACGTCAGGGGGCGTCTACCCTCACGAGCAGTACTTC.

The V gene is TRBV6-5, the J gene TRBJ2-1; TRBD1 matches at 10 bases. V gave up 2 bases and J gave up 7 bases; unmatched junction bases: 5. The CDR3 totals 15 residues. CDR1 is MNHEY and CDR2 is SVGAGI in the germline V gene. This CDR3 is CASSYGTGDGNEQFF. The CDR3 bases are TGTGCCAGCAGTTACGGGACAGGGGACGGGAATGAGCAGTTCTTC.

Turning to this clone: An end of the junction does not agree with germline; a read error may underlie this. The V call is TRBV7-7, the J call TRBJ2-7; 8 bases line up with TRBD1. Germline V gene data show CDR1 as SSHAT and CDR2 as FNYEAQ (reference sequence). The CDR3 is 14 amino acids. CDR3 bases: TGTGCTAGCAGCTTCGGACAGGGCGGCTACGAGCAGTACTTC. Protein: CASSFGQGGYEQYF. Using reference TRBV7-7 and TRBJ2-7 for the parts outside the CDR3, the full variable domain is GAGVSQSPRYKVTKRGQDVTLRCDPISSHATLYWYQQALGQGPEFLTYFNYEAQPDKSGLPSDRFSAERPEGSISTLTIQRTEQRDSAMYRCASSFGQGGYEQYFGPGTRLTVT.

This chain uses TRBV7-9 with TRBJ2-7; TRBD1 matches 10 bases. V lost 5 bases to trimming and J lost 7 bases; unmatched junction nucleotides: 14. Germline V CDR1 and CDR2: SEHNR, FQNEAQ (reference sequence). The length of the CDR3 is 16 residues. The CDR3 nucleotides read TGTGCCAGCAGCACCCCCGGGACAGGGGCGGCAAAGGAGCAGTACTTC. Its translation is CASSTPGTGAAKEQYF.

The chain combines TRBV4-3 with TRBJ2-7; TRBD2 agrees at 10 bases. CDR1 is LGHNA and CDR2 is YSLEER in the germline V gene. The CDR3 totals 15 residues. V dropped 3 bases and J dropped 3; count of bases not matched to a gene: 5. CDR3 sequence (DNA): TGCGCCAGCAGCCAGGCCGCTAGCGGGAGCTACGAGCAGTACTTC. It codes for CASSQAASGSYEQYF.

The V gene is TRBV18, the J gene TRBJ2-7; possible D gene TRBD1, 6 bases. Trimming took off 1 base at V and 3 bases at J, with 13 bases between the two ends. The CDR3 has 15 residues. CDR1 KGHSH and CDR2 LQKENI come from the germline V gene. CDR3 sequence reads: CASSPQDLGGYEQYF. CDR3 DNA sequence: TGTGCCAGCTCACCACAAGACTTAGGGGGCTACGAGCAGTACTTC.

J is TRBJ2-5 and V is TRBV9, with D unclear. In germline, CDR1 is SGDLS, CDR2 YYNGEE. Trimming pared 6 bases from V and 4 bases from J, leaving 13 bases between. The CDR3 has 13 residues. This CDR3 is CASNSGGSETQYF. DNA for the CDR3: TGTGCCAGCAACTCAGGTGGGTCAGAGACCCAGTACTTC.